This T cell receptor beta chain is from a study of regulatory T cells in long-lasting Graves disease. This clonotype was detected many times. To make TCR beta libraries, researchers used iRepertoire HTBI primers and Arm-PCR of CDR3 regions. TCRdb re-analysed the multiplex PCR reads in MiXCR, keeping a single row per CDR3 protein. The sample consists of about 330,000 distinct CDR3 sequences, 16% of them appearing once. Time point noted: newly diagnosed GD, antithyroid drugs for less than 3 months. PBMC-derived RNA was used for the TCR library. CDR1 SGHRS and CDR2 YFSETQ come from the germline V gene. The CDR3 loop spans 11 amino acids. V gave up 4 bases and J gave up 2 bases, with 4 bases separating them. These sequences were also reported in another study, on T cells in Graves' hyperthyroidism and ophthalmopathy.

Sample: peripheral blood mononuclear cells (PBMCs), taken at new diagnosis, from a patient treated with antithyroid drugs. This receptor was taken from a woman under 30 with Graves disease. The chain employs TRBV5-1 and TRBJ2-7; no definite D call. The CDR3 sequence: CASSAAYEQYF. CDR3 nucleotide sequence: TGCGCCAGCAGCGCCGCCTACGAGCAGTACTTC.